This TCR beta chain was sequenced for a study of T cell repertoires in cytomegalovirus infection. Study-wide background: A matching HLA type, together with CMV infection, was signaled by public TCR beta signatures.

TCRdb re-derived calls from the reads in MiXCR, one entry per CDR3 protein. The sample has 150,000 to 200,000 distinct CDR3 sequences, 14% seen once; the top ten hold around 27%. This clonotype was detected a few times. Its antigen is as yet unknown. V lost 1 base and J 9 bases, leaving 13 bases between the germline ends. Germline CDR1 LGHNA, CDR2 YSLEER. The CDR3 has 14 residues. General study findings and limits: HLA-C-restricted CMV clonotypes gave the most frequent clonotype in two of eight donors.

This receptor was identified in a human donor in good health (CMV status not recorded). Some clones in this sample may be carry-over from other donors' samples. The chain is built from TRBV4-3 and TRBJ2-1; D is unclear. Sequencing was performed on PBMCs. This chain's CDR3 is CASSQGLRATEQFF. The DNA of the CDR3 is TGCGCCAGCAGCCAAGGACTTAGGGCAACTGAGCAGTTCTTC.